This entry describes one T cell receptor beta chain. The data belong to a study of human T cells and chemical hapten exposure. The wider study: Once 0.01% DPC had been applied to the upper back by patch test, readings were taken at 6 days.

MiXCR, applied by TCRdb to the RACE reads, yields one record per CDR3 protein. This repertoire shows roughly 74,000 distinct CDR3 sequences, about 31% found once; its top ten account for roughly 9.8%. V shed 2 bases, J shed 3 bases, and the junction held 5 bases outside the gene matches. The CDR3 contains 15 residues. Germline V gives CDR1 SGHVS, CDR2 FQNEAQ. Time point: patch test 1, 2 weeks after DPC sensitization. As to treatment: therapeutic diphenylcyclopropenone sensitization with weekly scalp DPC. Before extraction, the whole blood was not fractionated, and total RNA was taken from it. The chain carries TRBV7-8 and TRBJ2-3; 7 nucleotides align to TRBD2. This receptor was identified in a man in his forties or fifties with alopecia areata. Some clones in this sample may be carry-over from other donors' samples. Sequences were derived from whole blood, sampled in connection with sensitization to the hapten diphenylcyclopropenone (DPC). The CDR3 DNA reads as TGTGCCAGCAGCTTAAGGGAGGGCCGGACAGATACGCAGTATTTT. Translated, it gives CASSLREGRTDTQYF.